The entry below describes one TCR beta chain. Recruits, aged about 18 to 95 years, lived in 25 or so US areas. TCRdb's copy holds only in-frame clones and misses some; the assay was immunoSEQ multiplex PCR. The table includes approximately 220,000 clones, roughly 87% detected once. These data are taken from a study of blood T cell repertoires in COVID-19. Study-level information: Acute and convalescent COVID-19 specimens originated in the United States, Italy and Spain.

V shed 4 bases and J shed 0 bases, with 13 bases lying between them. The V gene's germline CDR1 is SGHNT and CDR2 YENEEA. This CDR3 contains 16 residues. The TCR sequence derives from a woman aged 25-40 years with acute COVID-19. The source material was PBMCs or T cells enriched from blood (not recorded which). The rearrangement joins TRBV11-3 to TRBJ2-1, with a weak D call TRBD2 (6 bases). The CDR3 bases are TGTGCCAGCAGCTCGTCTAGCGACAACTCCTACAATGAGCAGTTCTTC. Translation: CASSSSSDNSYNEQFF.